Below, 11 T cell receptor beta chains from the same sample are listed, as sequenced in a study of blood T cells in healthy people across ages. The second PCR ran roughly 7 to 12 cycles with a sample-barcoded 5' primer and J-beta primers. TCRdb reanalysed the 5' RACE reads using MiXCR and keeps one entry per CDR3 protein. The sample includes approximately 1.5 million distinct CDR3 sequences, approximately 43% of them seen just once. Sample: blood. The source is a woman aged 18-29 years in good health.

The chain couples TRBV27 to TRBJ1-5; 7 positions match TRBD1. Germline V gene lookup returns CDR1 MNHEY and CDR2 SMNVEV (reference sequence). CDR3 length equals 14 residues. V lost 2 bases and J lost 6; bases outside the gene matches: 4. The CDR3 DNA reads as TGTGCCAGCAGTTTACAGGGGGTGGGTCAGCCCCAGCATTTT. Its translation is CASSLQGVGQPQHF.

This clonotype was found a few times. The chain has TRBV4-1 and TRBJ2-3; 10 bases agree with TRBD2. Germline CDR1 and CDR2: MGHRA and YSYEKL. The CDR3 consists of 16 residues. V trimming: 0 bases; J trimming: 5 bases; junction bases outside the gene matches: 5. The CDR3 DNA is TGCGCCAGCAGCCAAGAACTAGCGGGGAGGGGAGATACGCAGTATTTT. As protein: CASSQELAGRGDTQYF.

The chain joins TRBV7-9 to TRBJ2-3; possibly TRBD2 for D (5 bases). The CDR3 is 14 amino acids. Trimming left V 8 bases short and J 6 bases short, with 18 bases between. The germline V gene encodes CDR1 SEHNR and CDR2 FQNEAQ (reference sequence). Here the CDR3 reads CASPPGVGSDTQYF. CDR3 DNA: TGTGCCAGCCCGCCCGGGGTAGGATCGGATACGCAGTATTTT.

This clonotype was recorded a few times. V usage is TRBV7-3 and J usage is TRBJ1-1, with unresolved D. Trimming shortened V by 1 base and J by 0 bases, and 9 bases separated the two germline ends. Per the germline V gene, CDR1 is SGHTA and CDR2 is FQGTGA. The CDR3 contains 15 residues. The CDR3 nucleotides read TGTGCCAGCAGCTTAAGGAGAGTCCTGAACACTGAAGCTTTCTTT. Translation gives CASSLRRVLNTEAFF.

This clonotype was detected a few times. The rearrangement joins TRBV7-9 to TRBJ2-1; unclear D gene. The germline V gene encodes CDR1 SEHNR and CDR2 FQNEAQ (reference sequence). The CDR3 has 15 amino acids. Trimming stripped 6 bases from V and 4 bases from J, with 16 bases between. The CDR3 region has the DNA TGTGCCAGCAGTGTACGGGTGGGCGCATACAATGAGCAGTTCTTC. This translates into CASSVRVGAYNEQFF.

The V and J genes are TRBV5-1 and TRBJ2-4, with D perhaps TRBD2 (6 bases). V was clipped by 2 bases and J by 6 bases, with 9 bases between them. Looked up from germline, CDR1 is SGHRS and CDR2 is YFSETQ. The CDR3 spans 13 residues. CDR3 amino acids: CASSFRGRNIQYF. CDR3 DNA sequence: TGCGCCAGCAGCTTTCGGGGGAGAAACATTCAGTACTTC.

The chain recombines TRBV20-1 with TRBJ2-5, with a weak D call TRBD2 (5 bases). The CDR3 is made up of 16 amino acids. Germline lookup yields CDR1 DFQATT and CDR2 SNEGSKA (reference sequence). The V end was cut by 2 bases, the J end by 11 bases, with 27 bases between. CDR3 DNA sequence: TGCAGTGCTAGAACCTACAGCGGATCCTCCTACAATGAGCAGTACTTC. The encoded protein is CSARTYSGSSYNEQYF.

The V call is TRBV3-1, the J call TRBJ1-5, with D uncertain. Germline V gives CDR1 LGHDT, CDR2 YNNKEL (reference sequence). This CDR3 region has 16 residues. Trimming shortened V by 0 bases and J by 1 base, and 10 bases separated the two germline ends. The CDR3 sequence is CASSQDPSGSNQPQHF. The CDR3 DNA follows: TGTGCCAGCAGCCAAGATCCCAGCGGGAGCAATCAGCCCCAGCATTTT.

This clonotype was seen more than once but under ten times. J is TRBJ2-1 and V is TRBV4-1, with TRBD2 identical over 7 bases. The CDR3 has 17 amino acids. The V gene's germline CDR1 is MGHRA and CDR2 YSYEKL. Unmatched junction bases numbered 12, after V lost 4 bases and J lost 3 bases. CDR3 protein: CASSPRGVAEHYNEQFF. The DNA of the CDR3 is TGCGCCAGCAGCCCCCGGGGGGTAGCGGAACACTACAATGAGCAGTTCTTC.

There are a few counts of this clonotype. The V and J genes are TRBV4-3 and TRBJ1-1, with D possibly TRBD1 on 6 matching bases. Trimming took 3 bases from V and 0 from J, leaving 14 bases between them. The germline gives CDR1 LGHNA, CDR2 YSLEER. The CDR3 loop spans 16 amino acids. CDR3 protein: CASSHAPGTLNTEAFF. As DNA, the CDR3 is TGCGCCAGCAGCCATGCCCCCGGGACACTGAACACTGAAGCTTTCTTT.

The CDR3 nucleotides read TGCAGTGCTAGAGGTGGCAGTAGTTTCTATGGCTACACCTTC. The encoded protein is CSARGGSSFYGYTF. The chain recombines TRBV20-1 with TRBJ1-2; D unclear. With 1 base removed from V and 4 bases from J, the gap between germline ends came to 13 bases. Looked up from germline, CDR1 is DFQATT and CDR2 is SNEGSKA (reference sequence). This CDR3 has 14 residues.